This T cell receptor (beta chain) was sequenced for a study of shared clonotypes between healthy human individuals. Study-wide results and caveats: Enrolling few donors narrowed the genetic and exposure-history diversity that was represented. Investigators collected only blood, and repertoires in tissues likely differ.

J lost 0 bases, V lost 2 bases, and 2 bases had no gene match. The length of the CDR3 is 17 residues. Germline-derived CDR1 and CDR2 are ENHRY and SYGVKD. The healthy adult donors were HIV-negative and reported no recent acute infections or vaccinations. Input per replicate PCR of unsorted PBMC was around 300 ng DNA, corresponding to approximately 30,000 T cell genomes. Libraries were prepared by immunoSEQ multiplex PCR; TCRdb keeps only in-frame clonotypes and omits some of them. The sample contains about 520,000 clones, more than 65% of which appear only once. To note about this clone: Its antigen is unidentified.

The sequencing sample was made of PBMCs. The source of this sequence is a woman in her thirties or forties in good health. Some clones in this sample may be carry-over from other donors' samples. The gene calls are TRBV10-3 and TRBJ2-2; 11 bases align to TRBD2. The CDR3 DNA reads as TGTGCCATCAGTGAGACGGGACTAGCGGCGAACACCGGGGAGCTGTTTTTT. Protein product: CAISETGLAANTGELFF.